A selection of T cell receptor beta chains follows, all from one sample in a study of regulatory T cells in long-lasting Graves disease. From the multiplex PCR reads, TCRdb called clonotypes with MiXCR, one entry per CDR3 protein. The sample has hundreds of thousands of distinct CDR3 sequences, roughly a fifth seen once. The starting material was peripheral blood mononuclear cells (PBMCs), obtained when the disease was refractory, from a patient treated with antithyroid drugs. All receptors derive from a female donor with Graves disease. The CDR3 runs from the conserved cysteine through the conserved F or W. D genes are given only for firm matches. Only some rows state a clone size, as once, few, many or a class for expanded clones.

many,TRBV11-2,TRBJ1-1,.,TGTGCCAGCAGCTTAGTCCAGGGGCCGGGAACTGAAGCTTTCTTT,CASSLVQGPGTEAFF
.,TRBV7-6,TRBJ1-5,.,TGTGCCAGCAGCTTAGCAGGGGAGGCTCAGCCCCAGCATTTT,CASSLAGEAQPQHF
few,TRBV3-1,TRBJ2-5,.,TGTGCCAGCAGCCAAGACGGGCTCCAAGAGACCCAGTACTTC,CASSQDGLQETQYF
many,TRBV2,TRBJ2-5,.,TGTGCCAGCAGTGACCGGCTTTTCGAGACCCAGTACTTC,CASSDRLFETQYF
many,TRBV19,TRBJ2-2,TRBD1,TGTGCCAGTAGTTCCGGACAGGGGGTTCGTGGGGAGCTGTTTTTT,CASSSGQGVRGELFF
many,TRBV12-3/TRBV12-4,TRBJ2-2,.,TGTGCCAGCAGGTCAACCACAGGGAGGGCTCAAGGATCCCCCACCGGGGAGCTGTTTTTT,CASRSTTGRAQGSPTGELFF
many,TRBV12-3/TRBV12-4,TRBJ2-5,.,TGTGCCAGCAGTTTGACCCCGAAGGGGGAGACCCAGTACTTC,CASSLTPKGETQYF
.,TRBV10-3,TRBJ2-1,TRBD1,TGTGCCATCAGGGACGGGACAGGGGGGTACAATGAGCAGTTCTTC,CAIRDGTGGYNEQFF
few,TRBV27,TRBJ2-7,TRBD2,TGTGCCAGCAGTTTACTTGGCCGGACTAGCGGGAGTACAGGGCAGTACTTC,CASSLLGRTSGSTGQYF
.,TRBV12-3/TRBV12-4,TRBJ2-1,.,TGTGCCAGCAGCGTGAGTACAGGTAAAGGGCAGTTCTTC,CASSVSTGKGQFF
.,TRBV20-1,TRBJ2-7,.,TGCAGTGCTTCGGACAGATCCTTCTACGAGCAGCACTTC,CSASDRSFYEQHF
many,TRBV2,TRBJ1-2,.,TGTGCCAGCAGGGACACGGCGAGCTATGGCTACACCTTC,CASRDTASYGYTF
many,TRBV20-1,TRBJ2-5,TRBD1,TGCAGTGCTTCCATTACAGGGGTTGAGACCCAGTACTTC,CSASITGVETQYF
.,TRBV28,TRBJ2-7,TRBD1,TGTGCCAGCAGGACGGGACAGCTTCTCTACGAGCAGTACTTC,CASRTGQLLYEQYF
.,TRBV5-1,TRBJ2-5,TRBD2,TGCGCCAGCAGGGGATATGGACTAGCGAGAGGAGAAGAGACCCAGTACTTC,CASRGYGLARGEETQYF
few,TRBV19,TRBJ2-5,TRBD1,TGTGCCAGTAGTACCGGGACAGCAACAGAGACCCAGTACTTC,CASSTGTATETQYF
many,TRBV29-1,TRBJ2-5,TRBD1,TGCAGCGTTGGGGGTGGGGGGACAGGGGGCGCGACAGAGACCCAGTACTTC,CSVGGGGTGGATETQYF
many,TRBV18,TRBJ1-5,.,TGTGCCAGCTCGCAGTACGATAGCAATCAGCCCCAGCATTTT,CASSQYDSNQPQHF
many,TRBV28,TRBJ2-7,.,TGTGCCAGCAACGACCGGGCGAGCAGAGTAACCCAGTACTTC,CASNDRASRVTQYF
.,TRBV19,TRBJ1-2,TRBD1,TGTGCCAGTAGTATGGGAACGGACAGGGAGGACGGCTACACCTTC,CASSMGTDREDGYTF
.,TRBV4-1,TRBJ1-3,.,TGCGCCAGCAGCCAACCACACGCGGGGGCTCGTGGAAACACCATATATTTT,CASSQPHAGARGNTIYF
once,TRBV4-1,TRBJ1-4,.,TGCGCCAGCAGCCTCGGGGGTCCGCAGACACCGATGTTTTTT,CASSLGGPQTPMFF
many,TRBV29-1,TRBJ2-5,TRBD1,TGCAGCGTGTTCGGACAGGGTGGGAAAGAGACCCAGTACTTC,CSVFGQGGKETQYF
.,TRBV5-1,TRBJ2-5,.,TGCGCCAGCAGCTTGTTCCCGGGCGGTCAAGAGACCCAGTACTTC,CASSLFPGGQETQYF
many,TRBV6-1,TRBJ1-2,.,TGTGCCAGCACCCAGACAGAAAACTATGGCTACACCTTC,CASTQTENYGYTF
.,TRBV5-1,TRBJ2-5,.,TGCGCCAGCAGCTTGGCTGGGGTGGGCGGAGAGACCCAGTACTTC,CASSLAGVGGETQYF
many,TRBV28,TRBJ2-2,TRBD2,TGTGCCAGCAGTTACCTCCGACTAGCTCAGAACACCGGGGAGCTGTTTTTT,CASSYLRLAQNTGELFF
many,TRBV28,TRBJ2-5,.,TGTGCCAGCAGGCCCCGGGGGGCGGGGGAGACCCAGTACTTC,CASRPRGAGETQYF
.,TRBV19,TRBJ2-5,TRBD1,TGTGCCAGTAGTATGGTAAGGGGGCGAGAGACCCAGTACTTC,CASSMVRGRETQYF
many,TRBV12-3/TRBV12-4,TRBJ1-2,.,TGTGCCAGCAGCGCCCCGTCGGTTTCTATGGGCTACACCTTC,CASSAPSVSMGYTF
.,TRBV11-2,TRBJ2-7,.,TGTGCCAGCAGCCCCGGGACCCAGGGGGGCTACGAGCAGTACTTC,CASSPGTQGGYEQYF
many,TRBV7-8,TRBJ1-5,.,TGTGCCAGCAGCTTAGGGTGGGCAGGGAGCAATCAGCCCCAGCATTTT,CASSLGWAGSNQPQHF
.,TRBV28,TRBJ2-1,TRBD2,TGTGCCAGCAGTTCTAGCGGGAGTTATGAGCAGTTCTTC,CASSSSGSYEQFF
.,TRBV4-3,TRBJ1-2,TRBD1,TGCGCCAGCAGCCAATCGGGGACAGGGGATGGCTACACCTTC,CASSQSGTGDGYTF
few,TRBV6-4,TRBJ1-1,TRBD1,TGTGCCAGCAGTGACGACAGGGAGGGAACTGAAGCTTTCTTT,CASSDDREGTEAFF